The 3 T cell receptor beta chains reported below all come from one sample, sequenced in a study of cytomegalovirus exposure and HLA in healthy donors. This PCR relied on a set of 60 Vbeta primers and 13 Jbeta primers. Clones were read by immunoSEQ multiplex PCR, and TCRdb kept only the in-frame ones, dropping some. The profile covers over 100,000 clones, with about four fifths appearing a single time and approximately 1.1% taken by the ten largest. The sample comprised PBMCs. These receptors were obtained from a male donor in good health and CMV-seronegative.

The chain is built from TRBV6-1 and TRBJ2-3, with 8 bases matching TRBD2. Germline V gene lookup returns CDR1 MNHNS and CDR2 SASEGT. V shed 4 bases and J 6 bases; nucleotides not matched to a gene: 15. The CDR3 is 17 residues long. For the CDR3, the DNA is TGTGCCAGCAGTGTGAGCGGGGGAGGAACTATATTGGATACGCAGTATTTT. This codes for CASSVSGGGTILDTQYF.

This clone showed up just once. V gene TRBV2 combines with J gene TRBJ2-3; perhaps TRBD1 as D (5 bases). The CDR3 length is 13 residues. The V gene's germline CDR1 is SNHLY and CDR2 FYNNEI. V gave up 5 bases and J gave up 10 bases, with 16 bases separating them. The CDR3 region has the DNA TGTGCCAGCAGTTTAGACTGGGAAGGGGCGCAGTATTTT. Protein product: CASSLDWEGAQYF.

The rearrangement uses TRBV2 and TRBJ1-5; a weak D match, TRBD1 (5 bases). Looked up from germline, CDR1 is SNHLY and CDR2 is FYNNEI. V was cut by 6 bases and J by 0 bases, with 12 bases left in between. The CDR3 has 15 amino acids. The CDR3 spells CASRWGTHSNQPQHF. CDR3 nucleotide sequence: TGTGCCAGCAGATGGGGCACTCATAGCAATCAGCCCCAGCATTTT.